This T cell receptor beta chain was found in a study of T cells expressing NK-cell markers. Study summary: It was sorted CD3+CD56-NKG2C+, CD3+CD56+NKG2C- and CD3+CD56+NKG2C+ T cells that provided the TCR beta repertoires. Study findings and constraints: These clonotypes, the leaders elsewhere, also led the CD3+CD56-NKG2C+ fraction in a handful of donors.

This CDR3 comprises 15 residues. Germline V gene sequence: CDR1 MNHEY, CDR2 SVGAGI. TCR beta cDNA was made by 5'RACE template switching with UMIs. For each CDR3 protein, TCRdb gives one entry from its re-call of the 5' RACE reads, without DNA. Its table records hundreds of thousands of distinct CDR3 sequences. Points on this clonotype: What it binds is unknown.

This receptor was identified in a man aged 18-70 years in good health. The sequencing input was blood T cells: a sorted CD56 or NKG2C T cell subset, CD4+ or CD8+ T cells, or bulk PBMC T cells (not recorded which). The gene calls are TRBV6-5 and TRBJ1-5; TCRdb lists TRBD1, though no DNA is available to test this call. CDR3 in amino acids: CASSLTGVGNQPQHF.